This TCR beta chain emerged from a study of sequential checkpoint blockade in melanoma (dated by TCRdb to about 2019). Looking at the study overall: Patients were assigned by 1:1 randomization to either first-line nivolumab followed by ipilimumab (arm A) or ipilimumab followed by nivolumab (arm B). Maintenance nivolumab came after both trial sequences. DNA from roughly 91 pretreatment melanoma tumor samples underwent TCRbeta immunosequencing. For 20 to 25 patients, matched tumor biopsies were obtained before treatment and at week 13, following single-agent nivolumab (arm A) or ipilimumab (arm B). About 76% of the matched pre- and post-treatment tumor biopsy pairs came from the same lesion.

Comment on this clone: Its specific antigen is unknown. Base qualities were left out, and no much larger clone turns up one base away.

The junction shows trimming of 5 bases on V and 1 base on J, and the gene matches do not reach 9 bases of it. The germline V gene (reference sequence) provides CDR1 LNHDA and CDR2 SQIVND. Spanning cysteine to phenylalanine, the CDR3 consists of 16 amino acids. The read is trimmed to its CDR3 DNA, 48 bases read in frame from base 1. The immunoSEQ Assay was used to immunosequence TCRbeta CDR3 regions from genomic DNA. Genomic DNA was amplified by bias-controlled multiplex PCR before high-throughput sequencing. In the paper's pipeline: To quantify the absolute abundance of each unique TCRbeta CDR3 region, the sequences were collapsed and filtered. Clonality, defined as 1 minus Pielou's evenness, was calculated using productive rearrangements only. To compute tumor T-cell fraction, TCRbeta template counts were normalized to usable DNA, with usable DNA estimated from several housekeeping genes. A previously published method was used to identify clones whose frequencies were significantly greater in on-treatment samples than in baseline samples. The source is immuneACCESS, and TCRdb retained only in-frame sequences with V and J called. Part of the clones is not carried over; for the studies checked, unresolved V genes explain less than half of this, and the remainder is unexplained. D and trimming were read from the DNA, whereas the V and J calls and clone size are those reported in that table. The sample table records roughly 20,000 clones; about 25% of these occur just once. Roughly 6.8% of the sample comes from the top ten.

Per the publication, the treatment or condition label means: randomized to nivolumab then ipilimumab (arm A) or the reverse (arm B). Prior DNA-damaging chemotherapy had not been received by any trial patient. The samples were obtained from melanoma patients enrolled in CheckMate 064, an open-label, randomized phase II trial testing sequential checkpoint blockade. Genomic DNA from formalin-fixed paraffin-embedded (FFPE) tissue samples served as the input for tumor TCR sequencing. Paper-wide results and their limitations: Among patients in the nivolumab-first arm (arm A), tumor TIL clonality before treatment was associated with response (P = .04). Achieving clinical benefit was about 30 times more likely for patients whose tumor T-cell fraction and clonality increased by week 13. The response-prediction model combining TCR metrics and mutation burden needs validation in larger, independent patient cohorts. PD-L1 staining and CD8+ T-cell counts correlated with tumor T-cell fraction and clonality, whereas mutational load did not. Within-arm analyses of tumor T-cell fraction were constrained by small sample sizes and reduced statistical power.

Sequencing used tumor tissue (inferred from file names), obtained from a patient given nivolumab and ipilimumab in sequence. The TCR comes from a human donor with melanoma. In this chain, TRBV19 is recombined with TRBJ2-3, with 7 bases matching TRBD2. The CDR3 amino acid sequence is: CASSPKSGGGTDTQYF. The base sequence is TGTGCCAGTAGTCCAAAATCGGGGGGAGGCACAGATACGCAGTATTTT.